This TCR beta chain was identified in a study of human T cells and chemical hapten exposure. MiXCR, applied by TCRdb to the RACE reads, yields one record per CDR3 protein. The data contain about 350,000 distinct CDR3 sequences, about 5% of them singletons. As for time point: pre-sensitization, week 0. Treatment here: therapeutic diphenylcyclopropenone sensitization with weekly scalp DPC. Germline V gene sequence: CDR1 ENHRY, CDR2 SYGVKD. V was shortened by 7 bases and J by 2 bases, with 6 bases between the two germline ends. The CDR3 length is 12 residues. This sequence joins TRBV10-3 and TRBJ2-1; D is undetermined. Source: whole blood, taken in connection with sensitization to the hapten diphenylcyclopropenone (DPC). The source is a woman younger than 30 with alopecia areata. Some clones in this sample may be carry-over from other donors' samples. CDR3 loop: CAIKSAYNEQFF. CDR3 nucleotide sequence: TGTGCCATCAAGAGCGCCTACAATGAGCAGTTCTTC.